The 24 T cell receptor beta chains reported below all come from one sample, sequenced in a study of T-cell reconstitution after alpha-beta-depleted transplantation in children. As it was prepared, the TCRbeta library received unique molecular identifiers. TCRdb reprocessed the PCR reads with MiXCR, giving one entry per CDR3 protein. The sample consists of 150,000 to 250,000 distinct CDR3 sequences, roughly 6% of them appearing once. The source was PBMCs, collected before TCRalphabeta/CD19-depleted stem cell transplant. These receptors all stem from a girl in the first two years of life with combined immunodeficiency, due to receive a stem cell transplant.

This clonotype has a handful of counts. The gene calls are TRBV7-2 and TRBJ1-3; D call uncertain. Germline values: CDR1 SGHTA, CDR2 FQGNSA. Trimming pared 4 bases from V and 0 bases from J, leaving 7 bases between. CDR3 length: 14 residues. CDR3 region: CASSSSFSGNTIYF. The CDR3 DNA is TGTGCCAGCAGCTCATCCTTCTCTGGAAACACCATATATTTT.

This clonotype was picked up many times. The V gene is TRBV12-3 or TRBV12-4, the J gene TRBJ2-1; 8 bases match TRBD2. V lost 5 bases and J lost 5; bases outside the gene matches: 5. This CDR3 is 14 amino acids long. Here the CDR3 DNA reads TGTGCCAGCAGTGAAGCGGGAGTGGACAATGAGCAGTTCTTC. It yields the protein CASSEAGVDNEQFF.

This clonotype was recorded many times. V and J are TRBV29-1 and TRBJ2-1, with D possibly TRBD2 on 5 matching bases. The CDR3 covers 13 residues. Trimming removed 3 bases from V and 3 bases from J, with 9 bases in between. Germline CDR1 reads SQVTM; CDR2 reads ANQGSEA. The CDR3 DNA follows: TGCAGCGTTGAGAGGGAGAACTACAATGAGCAGTTCTTC. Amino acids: CSVERENYNEQFF.

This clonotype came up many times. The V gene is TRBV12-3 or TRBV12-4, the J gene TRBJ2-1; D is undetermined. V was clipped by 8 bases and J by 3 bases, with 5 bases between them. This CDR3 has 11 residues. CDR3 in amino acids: CASGVYNEQFF. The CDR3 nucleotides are TGTGCCAGCGGGGTCTACAATGAGCAGTTCTTC.

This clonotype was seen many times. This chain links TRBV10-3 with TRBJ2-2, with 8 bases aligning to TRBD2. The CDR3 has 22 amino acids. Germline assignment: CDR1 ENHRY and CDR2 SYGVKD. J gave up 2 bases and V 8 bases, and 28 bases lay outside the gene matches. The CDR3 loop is CAIAIEKVRSGGLTFNTGELFF. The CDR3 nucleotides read TGTGCCATCGCGATTGAAAAAGTGCGAAGCGGGGGTCTAACATTTAACACCGGGGAGCTGTTTTTT.

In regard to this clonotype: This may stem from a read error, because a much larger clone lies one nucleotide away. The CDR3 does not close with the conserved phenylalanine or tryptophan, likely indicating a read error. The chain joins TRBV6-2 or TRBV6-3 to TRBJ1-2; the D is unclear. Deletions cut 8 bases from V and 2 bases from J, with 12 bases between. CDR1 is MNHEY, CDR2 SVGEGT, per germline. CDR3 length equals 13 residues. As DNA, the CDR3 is TGTGCCAGCGTACCGGACCTGAACTATGGCTACACCTAC. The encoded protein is CASVPDLNYGYTY.

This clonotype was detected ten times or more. The CDR3 protein is CASSKWDRDGYSYEQYF. CDR3 nucleotide sequence: TGTGCCAGCAGCAAATGGGATCGGGACGGCTACTCCTACGAGCAGTACTTC. This chain links TRBV21-1 with TRBJ2-7; the tabulated D call, TRBD2, remains unverified against the DNA. TRBV21-1 is assigned pseudogene status. CDR3 length: 17 residues.

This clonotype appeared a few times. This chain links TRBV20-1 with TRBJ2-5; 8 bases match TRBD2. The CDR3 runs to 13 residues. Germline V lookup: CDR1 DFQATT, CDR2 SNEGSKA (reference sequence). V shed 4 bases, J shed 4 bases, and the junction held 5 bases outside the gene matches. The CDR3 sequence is CSAKIGGGETQYF. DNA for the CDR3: TGCAGTGCTAAAATCGGGGGGGGAGAGACCCAGTACTTC.

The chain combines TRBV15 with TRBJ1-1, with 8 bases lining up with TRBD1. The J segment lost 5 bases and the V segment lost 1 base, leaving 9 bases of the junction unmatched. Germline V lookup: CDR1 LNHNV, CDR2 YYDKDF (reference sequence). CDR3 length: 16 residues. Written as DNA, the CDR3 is TGTGCCACCAGCAGAGGTGGGGGACAGGCAGGGACTGAAGCTTTCTTT. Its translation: CATSRGGGQAGTEAFF. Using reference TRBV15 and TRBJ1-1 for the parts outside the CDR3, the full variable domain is DAMVIQNPRYQVTQFGKPVTLSCSQTLNHNVMYWYQQKSSQAPKLLFHYYDKDFNNEADTPDNFQSRRPNTSFCFLDIRSPGLGDTAMYLCATSRGGGQAGTEAFFGQGTRLTVV.

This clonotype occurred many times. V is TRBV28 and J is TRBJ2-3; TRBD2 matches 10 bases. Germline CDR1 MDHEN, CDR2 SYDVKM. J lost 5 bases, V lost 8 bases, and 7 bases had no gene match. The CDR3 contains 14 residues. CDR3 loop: CASCNLAGEDTQYF. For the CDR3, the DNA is TGTGCCAGCTGTAATCTAGCGGGAGAAGATACGCAGTATTTT.

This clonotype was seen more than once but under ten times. Written as DNA, the CDR3 is TGCGCCAGCAGCCAAGACCTAGCGGGGGGCCGGAATGAGCAGTTCTTC. As protein: CASSQDLAGGRNEQFF. V usage is TRBV4-3 and J usage is TRBJ2-1; 11 positions agree with TRBD2. Unmatched junction bases numbered 5, after V lost 0 bases and J lost 7 bases. CDR3 length: 16 residues. The germline V gene encodes CDR1 LGHNA and CDR2 YSLEER.

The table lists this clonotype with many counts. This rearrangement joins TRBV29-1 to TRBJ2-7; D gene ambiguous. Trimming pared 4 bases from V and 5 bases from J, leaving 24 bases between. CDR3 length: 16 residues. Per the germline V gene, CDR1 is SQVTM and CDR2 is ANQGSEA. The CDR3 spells CSVAVWRKRDEDEQYF. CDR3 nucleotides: TGCAGCGTTGCAGTGTGGCGTAAAAGGGATGAAGACGAGCAGTACTTC.

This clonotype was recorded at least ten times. CDR3 sequence: CASSQDRGASSYNEQFF. CDR3 DNA sequence: TGCGCCAGCAGCCAAGATCGGGGCGCTAGCTCCTACAATGAGCAGTTCTTC. This chain joins TRBV4-3 and TRBJ2-1; either TRBD1 or TRBD2 may fit D (5 bases each). The CDR3 loop spans 17 amino acids. The V and J ends lost 0 bases and 0 bases respectively, with 12 bases between them. Per the germline V gene, CDR1 is LGHNA and CDR2 is YSLEER.

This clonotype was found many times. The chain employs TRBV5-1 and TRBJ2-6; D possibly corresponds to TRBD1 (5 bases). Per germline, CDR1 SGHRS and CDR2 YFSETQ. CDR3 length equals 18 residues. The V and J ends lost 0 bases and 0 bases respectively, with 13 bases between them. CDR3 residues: CASSLEGHYSSGANVLTF. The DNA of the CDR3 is TGCGCCAGCAGCTTGGAGGGGCATTATAGCTCTGGGGCCAACGTCCTGACTTTC.

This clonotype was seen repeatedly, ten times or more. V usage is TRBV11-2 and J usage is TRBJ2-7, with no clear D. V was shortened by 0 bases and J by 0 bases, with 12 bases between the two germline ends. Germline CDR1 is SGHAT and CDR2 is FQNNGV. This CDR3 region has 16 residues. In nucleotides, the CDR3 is TGTGCCAGCAGCTTAGATGAATTCTCCCACTCCTACGAGCAGTACTTC. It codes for CASSLDEFSHSYEQYF.

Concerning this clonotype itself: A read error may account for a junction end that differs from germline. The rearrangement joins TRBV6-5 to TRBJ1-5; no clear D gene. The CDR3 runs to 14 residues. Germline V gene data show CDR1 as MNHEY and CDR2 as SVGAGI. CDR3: CASSSPLGNPPQHF. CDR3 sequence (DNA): TGTGCCAGCAGTTCTCCCCTCGGGAATCCGCCCCAGCATTTT.

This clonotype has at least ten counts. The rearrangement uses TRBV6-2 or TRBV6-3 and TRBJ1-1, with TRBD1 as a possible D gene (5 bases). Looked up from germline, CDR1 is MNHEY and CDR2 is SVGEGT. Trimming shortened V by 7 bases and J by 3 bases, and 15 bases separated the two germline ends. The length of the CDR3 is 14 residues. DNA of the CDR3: TGTGCCAGCAACCAACAGGTATTTTACACTGAAGCTTTCTTT. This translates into CASNQQVFYTEAFF.

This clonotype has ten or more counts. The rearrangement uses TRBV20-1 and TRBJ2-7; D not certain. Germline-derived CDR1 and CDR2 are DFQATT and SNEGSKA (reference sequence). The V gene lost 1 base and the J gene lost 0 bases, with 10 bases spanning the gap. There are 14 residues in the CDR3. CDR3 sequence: CSARGRVISYEQYF. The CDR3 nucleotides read TGCAGTGCTAGAGGTAGGGTGATCTCCTACGAGCAGTACTTC.

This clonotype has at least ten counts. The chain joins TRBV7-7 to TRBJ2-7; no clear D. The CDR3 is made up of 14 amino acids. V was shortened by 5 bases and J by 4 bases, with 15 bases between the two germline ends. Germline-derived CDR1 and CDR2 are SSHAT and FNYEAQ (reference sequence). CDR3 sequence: CASSLGKIGYEQYF. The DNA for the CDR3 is TGTGCCAGCAGCCTGGGGAAAATAGGATACGAGCAGTACTTC.

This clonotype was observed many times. The CDR3 sequence: CASSRGGVTDTQYF. DNA for the CDR3: TGTGCCAGCAGCCGGGGCGGAGTCACAGATACGCAGTATTTT. The gene calls are TRBV11-3 and TRBJ2-3; tentatively, D is TRBD1 or TRBD2 (5 bases each). CDR1 SGHNT and CDR2 YENEEA come from the germline V gene. CDR3 size: 14 residues. V lost 5 bases and J lost 2, with 11 bases in between. The full variable domain, its missing parts supplied by reference TRBV11-3 and TRBJ2-3, is EAGVVQSPRYKIIEKKQPVAFWCNPISGHNTLYWYLQNLGQGPELLIRYENEEAVDDSQLPKDRFSAERLKGVDSTLKIQPAELGDSAVYLCASSRGGVTDTQYFGPGTRLTVL.

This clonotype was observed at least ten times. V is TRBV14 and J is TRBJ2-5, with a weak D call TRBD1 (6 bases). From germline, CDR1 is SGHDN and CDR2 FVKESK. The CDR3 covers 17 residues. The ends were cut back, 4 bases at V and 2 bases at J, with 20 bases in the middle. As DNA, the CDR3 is TGTGCCAGCAGCCCCAAATTGGGGGCCAGGGGACAAGAGACCCAGTACTTC. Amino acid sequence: CASSPKLGARGQETQYF.

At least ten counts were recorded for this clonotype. This CDR3 is CASSLSLAGGPETQYF. CDR3 DNA sequence: TGTGCCAGCAGTTTATCCCTAGCGGGAGGGCCGGAGACCCAGTACTTC. The chain recombines TRBV12-3 or TRBV12-4 with TRBJ2-5; 12 bases are shared with TRBD2. The CDR3 extends over 16 amino acids. V shed 2 bases, J shed 5 bases, and the junction held 6 bases outside the gene matches.

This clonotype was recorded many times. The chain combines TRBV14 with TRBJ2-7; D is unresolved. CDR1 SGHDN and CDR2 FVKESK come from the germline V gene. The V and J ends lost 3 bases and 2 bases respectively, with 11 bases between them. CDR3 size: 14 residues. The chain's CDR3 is CASSHIYSPYEQYF. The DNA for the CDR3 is TGTGCCAGCAGCCATATTTACAGCCCCTACGAGCAGTACTTC.

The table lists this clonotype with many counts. Here the CDR3 reads CSVDPQGGDTQYF. In DNA form, the CDR3 reads TGCAGCGTTGACCCCCAGGGGGGGGATACGCAGTATTTT. The chain is built from TRBV29-1 and TRBJ2-3; either TRBD1 or TRBD2 may fit D (7 bases each). The CDR3 is 13 amino acids. Germline values: CDR1 SQVTM, CDR2 ANQGSEA. V was cut by 3 bases and J by 6 bases, with 13 bases left in between.